These 8 T cell receptor beta chains were all obtained from the same sample, sequenced in a study of T cells in localized non-small cell lung cancer. Sequencing used immunoSEQ multiplex PCR; TCRdb keeps in-frame clones, though not all of them. The sample contains about 82,000 clones, about three quarters of which appear only once. Material: PBMCs, obtained before any cancer treatment. The origin of the receptors is a man between 40 and 70 years old with stage II squamous cell lung carcinoma.

This clone came up a few times. J is TRBJ2-7 and V is TRBV10-3; 9 bases are a match to TRBD1. J gave up 7 bases and V 0 bases, and 4 bases lay outside the gene matches. CDR3 length equals 14 residues. Germline CDR1 reads ENHRY; CDR2 reads SYGVKD. In DNA, the CDR3 is TGTGCCATCAGTGAGTCCGGACAGGGGCGGGAGCAGTACTTC. Translating it yields CAISESGQGREQYF.

The chain is built from TRBV5-5 and TRBJ2-7; 7 positions agree with TRBD1. Germline V gene lookup returns CDR1 SGHKS and CDR2 YYEKEE (reference sequence). The junction had 5 bases not matched to a gene; V was cut back by 4 bases and J by 1 base. The CDR3 length is 14 residues. This chain's CDR3 is CASSATGESYEQYF. For the CDR3, the DNA is TGTGCCAGCAGCGCCACAGGGGAATCCTACGAGCAGTACTTC.

The chain links TRBV5-6 to TRBJ2-2, with TRBD2 as a possible D gene (6 bases). Germline V CDR1 and CDR2: SGHDT, YYEEEE. The CDR3 runs 14 residues. The ends were cut back, 1 base at V and 4 bases at J, with 8 bases in the middle. In DNA, the CDR3 is TGTGCCAGCAGCTTGCCCGGGGGCACCGGGGAGCTGTTTTTT. Its translation: CASSLPGGTGELFF.

The gene calls are TRBV11-3 and TRBJ2-5; no clear D. Trimming removed 3 bases at V and 1 base at J, with 9 bases between. The CDR3 loop spans 14 amino acids. Germline assignment: CDR1 SGHNT and CDR2 YENEEA. This CDR3 reads CASSFEHGQETQYF. DNA for the CDR3: TGTGCCAGCAGCTTTGAACACGGCCAAGAGACCCAGTACTTC. Looking up the rest from reference TRBV11-3 and TRBJ2-5 gives the full variable domain: EAGVVQSPRYKIIEKKQPVAFWCNPISGHNTLYWYLQNLGQGPELLIRYENEEAVDDSQLPKDRFSAERLKGVDSTLKIQPAELGDSAVYLCASSFEHGQETQYFGPGTRLLVL.

The chain combines TRBV28 with TRBJ1-2; a possible D gene is TRBD1 (5 bases). Germline V lookup: CDR1 MDHEN, CDR2 SYDVKM. There are 14 residues in the CDR3. Trimming stripped 7 bases from V and 4 bases from J, with 16 bases between. In DNA form, the CDR3 reads TGTGCCAGCACCCTATTGGGGGGGACCTATGGCTACACCTTC. It is translated as CASTLLGGTYGYTF.

The chain has TRBV6-1 and TRBJ2-7; D may be TRBD2 (6 bases). This CDR3 is 14 amino acids long. V gave up 7 bases and J gave up 0 bases, with 13 bases separating them. Germline V gene lookup returns CDR1 MNHNS and CDR2 SASEGT. The CDR3 coding sequence is TGTGCCAGCACCCTCCGGAGGGCCTCCTACGAGCAGTACTTC. Residues: CASTLRRASYEQYF.

A word on this clone: One junction end disagrees with the germline gene, perhaps due to a read error. V and J are TRBV29-1 and TRBJ2-5; the D gene could be TRBD1 or TRBD2 (5 bases each). The CDR3 is made up of 12 amino acids. Per germline, CDR1 SQVTM and CDR2 ANQGSEA. CDR3 DNA sequence: TGCAGCGTCGGGACCGCACAAGAGCCCCAGTACTTC. The encoded protein is CSVGTAQEPQYF.

This rearrangement joins TRBV27 to TRBJ1-5; D possibly corresponds to TRBD1 (5 bases). The CDR3 loop spans 13 amino acids. Germline values: CDR1 MNHEY, CDR2 SMNVEV (reference sequence). The V gene lost 4 bases and the J gene lost 4 bases, with 8 bases spanning the gap. The CDR3 region is CASSWGENQPQHF. The CDR3 nucleotides read TGTGCCAGCAGTTGGGGGGAGAATCAGCCCCAGCATTTT.